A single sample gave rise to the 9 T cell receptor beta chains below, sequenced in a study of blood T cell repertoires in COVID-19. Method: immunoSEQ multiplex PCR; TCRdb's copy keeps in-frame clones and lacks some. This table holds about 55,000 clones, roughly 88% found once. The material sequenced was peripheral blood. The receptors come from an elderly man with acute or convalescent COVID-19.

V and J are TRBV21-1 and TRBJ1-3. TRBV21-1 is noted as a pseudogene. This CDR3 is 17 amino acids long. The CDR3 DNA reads TGTGCCAGCAGCAAAGAAGCTTGGGGGGTCTCTGGAAACACCATATATTTT. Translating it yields CASSKEAWGVSGNTIYF.

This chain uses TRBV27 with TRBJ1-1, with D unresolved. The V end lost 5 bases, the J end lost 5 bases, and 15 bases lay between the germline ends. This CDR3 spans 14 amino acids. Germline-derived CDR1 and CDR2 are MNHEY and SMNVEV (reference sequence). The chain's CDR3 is CASSVREGITEAFF. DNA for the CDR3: TGTGCCAGCAGTGTGCGGGAAGGCATTACTGAAGCTTTCTTT.

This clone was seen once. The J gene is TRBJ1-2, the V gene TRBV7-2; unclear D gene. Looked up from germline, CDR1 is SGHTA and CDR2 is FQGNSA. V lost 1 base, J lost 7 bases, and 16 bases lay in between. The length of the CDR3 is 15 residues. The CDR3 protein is CASSLGLAATTGYTF. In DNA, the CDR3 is TGTGCCAGCAGCTTAGGTCTGGCGGCAACAACTGGCTACACCTTC. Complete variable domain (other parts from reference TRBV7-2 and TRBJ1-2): GAGVSQSPSNKVTEKGKDVELRCDPISGHTALYWYRQSLGQGLEFLIYFQGNSAPDKSGLPSDRFSAERTGGSVSTLTIQRTQQEDSAVYLCASSLGLAATTGYTFGSGTRLTVV.

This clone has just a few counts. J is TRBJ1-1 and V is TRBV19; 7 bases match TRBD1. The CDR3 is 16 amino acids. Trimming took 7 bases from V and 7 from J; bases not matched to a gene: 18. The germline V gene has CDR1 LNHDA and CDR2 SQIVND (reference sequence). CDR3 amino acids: CASTPWGTRGKLEAFF. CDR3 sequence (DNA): TGTGCCAGTACCCCCTGGGGGACCAGGGGGAAGCTTGAAGCTTTCTTT.

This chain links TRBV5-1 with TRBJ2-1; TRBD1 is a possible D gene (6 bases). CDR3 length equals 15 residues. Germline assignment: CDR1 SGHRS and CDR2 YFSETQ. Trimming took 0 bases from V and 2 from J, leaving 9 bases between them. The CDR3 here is CASSLGQETYNEQFF. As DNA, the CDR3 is TGCGCCAGCAGCTTGGGACAGGAGACCTACAATGAGCAGTTCTTC. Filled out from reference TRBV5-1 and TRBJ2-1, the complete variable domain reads KAGVTQTPRYLIKTRGQQVTLSCSPISGHRSVSWYQQTPGQGLQFLFEYFSETQRNKGNFPGRFSGRQFSNSRSEMNVSTLELGDSALYLCASSLGQETYNEQFFGPGTRLTVL.

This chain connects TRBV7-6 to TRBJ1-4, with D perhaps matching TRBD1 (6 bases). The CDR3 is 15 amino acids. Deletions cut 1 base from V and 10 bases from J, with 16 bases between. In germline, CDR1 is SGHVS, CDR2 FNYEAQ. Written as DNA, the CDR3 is TGTGCCAGCAGCTTAGTTCAGACCGGGACACCAAAACTGTTTTTT. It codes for CASSLVQTGTPKLFF.

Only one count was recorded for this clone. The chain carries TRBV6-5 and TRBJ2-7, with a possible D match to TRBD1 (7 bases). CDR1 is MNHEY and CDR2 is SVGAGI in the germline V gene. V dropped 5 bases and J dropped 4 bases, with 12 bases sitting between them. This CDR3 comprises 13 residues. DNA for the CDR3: TGTGCCAGCAGTAGACAGGGACTGTACGAGCAGTACTTC. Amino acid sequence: CASSRQGLYEQYF.

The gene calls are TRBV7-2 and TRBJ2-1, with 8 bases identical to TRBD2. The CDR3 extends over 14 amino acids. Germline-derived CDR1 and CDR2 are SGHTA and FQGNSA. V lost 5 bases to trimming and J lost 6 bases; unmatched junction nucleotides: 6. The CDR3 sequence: CASSTALAGNEQFF. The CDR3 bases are TGTGCCAGCAGCACGGCCCTAGCGGGCAATGAGCAGTTCTTC.

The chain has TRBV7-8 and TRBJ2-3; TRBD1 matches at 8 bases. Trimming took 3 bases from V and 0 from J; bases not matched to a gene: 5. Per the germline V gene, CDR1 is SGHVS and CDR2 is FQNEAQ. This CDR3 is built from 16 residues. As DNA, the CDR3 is TGTGCCAGCAGCTTCCTGACAGGGGTCAGCACAGATACGCAGTATTTT. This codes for CASSFLTGVSTDTQYF.